This entry lists 24 T cell receptor beta chains sequenced from one sample in a study of blood T cell repertoires in COVID-19. Repertoires were generated with immunoSEQ multiplex PCR, while TCRdb's copy carries only in-frame clones and drops some. The data contain about 180,000 clones, 70% to 90% of them seen just once; the ten biggest clones take up about 20%. Sequencing was performed on peripheral blood. Receptors were obtained from a man in his 70s with active or convalescent COVID-19.

The V and J genes are TRBV6-1 and TRBJ2-7, with 10 bases that match TRBD1. The trim removed 4 bases at V and 6 bases at J, leaving 12 bases unmatched. This CDR3 is built from 16 residues. CDR1 and CDR2 from the germline V gene are MNHNS and SASEGT. CDR3 sequence: CASSGPGTGDVAEQYF. The CDR3 DNA reads as TGTGCCAGCAGTGGACCCGGGACAGGGGATGTGGCCGAGCAGTACTTC.

The chain recombines TRBV5-1 with TRBJ2-2; D unresolved. Germline V CDR1 and CDR2: SGHRS, YFSETQ. CDR3 length equals 15 residues. Trimming stripped 1 base from V and 0 bases from J, with 7 bases between. CDR3 residues: CASSLPSANTGELFF. Here the CDR3 DNA reads TGCGCCAGCAGCTTGCCCAGCGCGAACACCGGGGAGCTGTTTTTT.

The chain combines TRBV12-3 or TRBV12-4 with TRBJ2-7; 7 bases are a match to TRBD2. Trimming took 5 bases from V and 3 from J; bases not matched to a gene: 4. The CDR3 loop spans 13 amino acids. The CDR3, as DNA: TGTGCCAGCAGTCGGGGGGAGGGCTACGAGCAGTACTTC. It specifies CASSRGEGYEQYF.

V and J are TRBV30 and TRBJ1-6; D may be TRBD1 (5 bases). The V gene lost 2 bases and the J gene lost 10 bases, with 18 bases spanning the gap. Germline V gene sequence: CDR1 GTSNPN, CDR2 SVGIG (reference sequence). CDR3 length: 15 amino acids. In DNA, the CDR3 is TGTGCCTGGAGTCTGGGAAGGACATTAAACTCACCCCTCCACTTT. It is translated as CAWSLGRTLNSPLHF.

This clone was detected once. CDR3 sequence reads: CASSYDTGNTIYF. In DNA form, the CDR3 reads TGTGCCAGCAGTTACGACACTGGAAACACCATATATTTT. The chain links TRBV6-5 to TRBJ1-3; D not resolved. The V gene lost 2 bases and the J gene lost 2 bases, with 4 bases spanning the gap. The germline V gene has CDR1 MNHEY and CDR2 SVGAGI. This CDR3 is 13 amino acids long.

This sequence joins TRBV15 and TRBJ2-7; TRBD2 aligns across 8 bases. After removal of 0 bases from V and 0 bases from J, the junction contained 4 bases not matched to a gene. The V gene's germline CDR1 is LNHNV and CDR2 YYDKDF (reference sequence). The CDR3 extends over 16 amino acids. This chain's CDR3 is CATSRDGSGGSYEQYF. The CDR3 nucleotides read TGTGCCACCAGCAGAGATGGCAGCGGGGGCTCCTACGAGCAGTACTTC.

The genes are TRBV12-3 or TRBV12-4 and TRBJ1-3; D gene uncertain. The length of the CDR3 is 12 residues. Trimming took 1 base from V and 5 from J, leaving 3 bases between them. CDR3 region: CASSLVRNTIYF. As DNA, the CDR3 is TGTGCCAGCAGTTTAGTTAGAAACACCATATATTTT.

This sequence joins TRBV19 and TRBJ1-2; TRBD1 matches 9 bases. CDR3 length: 14 amino acids. The J segment lost 6 bases and the V segment lost 3 bases, leaving 5 bases of the junction unmatched. CDR1 LNHDA and CDR2 SQIVND come from the germline V gene (reference sequence). The CDR3 here is CASSIRGQGNGYTF. The CDR3 DNA is TGTGCCAGTAGTATCCGCGGACAGGGGAATGGCTACACCTTC.

This clone was recorded many times. The rearrangement joins TRBV6-2 or TRBV6-3 to TRBJ2-1; TRBD1 matches at 10 bases. CDR3 size: 15 residues. V lost 5 bases to trimming and J lost 4 bases; unmatched junction nucleotides: 5. Germline-derived CDR1 and CDR2 are MNHEY and SVGEGT. CDR3 DNA: TGTGCCAGCAGTCGTCCGGGACAGGGGTACAATGAGCAGTTCTTC. As protein: CASSRPGQGYNEQFF.

V and J are TRBV9 and TRBJ1-1; TRBD1 matches 8 bases. CDR3 length: 14 residues. J gave up 7 bases and V 2 bases, and 7 bases lay outside the gene matches. In germline, CDR1 is SGDLS, CDR2 YYNGEE. The CDR3 sequence: CASSVMDRAVEAFF. The CDR3, as DNA: TGTGCCAGCAGCGTTATGGACAGGGCGGTTGAAGCTTTCTTT.

This clone was seen only a few times. The genes are TRBV9 and TRBJ1-5; D is perhaps TRBD1 (5 bases). The V gene's germline CDR1 is SGDLS and CDR2 YYNGEE. CDR3 length: 15 amino acids. Trimming shortened V by 2 bases and J by 0 bases, and 9 bases separated the two germline ends. Here the CDR3 DNA reads TGTGCCAGCAGCGTGACAGCGTATAGCAATCAGCCCCAGCATTTT. Translating gives CASSVTAYSNQPQHF.

This sequence joins TRBV19 and TRBJ1-5; 12 bases line up with TRBD1. The germline V gene encodes CDR1 LNHDA and CDR2 SQIVND (reference sequence). The CDR3 covers 14 residues. After removal of 5 bases from V and 7 bases from J, the junction contained 3 bases not matched to a gene. Here the CDR3 reads CASSGTGGGQPQHF. The CDR3, as DNA: TGTGCCAGTAGTGGGACAGGGGGCGGGCAGCCCCAGCATTTT.

This clone appeared once. The chain combines TRBV3-1 (or the pseudogene TRBV3-2) with TRBJ1-1; 7 bases fit TRBD1. Trimming at V came to 3 bases and at J to 4 bases, leaving 5 bases not matched to a gene. The CDR3 totals 14 residues. From germline, CDR1 is LGHDT and CDR2 YNNKEL (reference sequence). This CDR3 reads CASSHRQGGTEAFF. CDR3 in DNA: TGTGCCAGCAGCCACCGACAGGGCGGCACTGAAGCTTTCTTT.

CDR3 sequence reads: CASSPYRDIASYNEQFF. The CDR3 region has the DNA TGCGCCAGCAGCCCTTACCGGGACATCGCCTCCTACAATGAGCAGTTCTTC. J is TRBJ2-1 and V is TRBV4-3; TRBD1 is a possible D gene (6 bases). Germline-derived CDR1 and CDR2 are LGHNA and YSLEER. The CDR3 is 17 residues long. The ends were cut back, 4 bases at V and 0 bases at J, with 16 bases in the middle.

The V gene is TRBV15, the J gene TRBJ2-1, with 10 bases aligning to TRBD1. This CDR3 is 15 amino acids long. V shed 4 bases, J shed 4 bases, and the junction held 4 bases outside the gene matches. CDR1 LNHNV and CDR2 YYDKDF come from the germline V gene (reference sequence). CDR3 region: CATSTRTGGYNEQFF. The DNA of the CDR3 is TGTGCCACCAGCACCCGGACAGGGGGTTACAATGAGCAGTTCTTC.

The J gene is TRBJ1-5, the V gene TRBV6-2 or TRBV6-3, with TRBD1 as a possible D gene (5 bases). CDR1 and CDR2 from the germline V gene are MNHEY and SVGEGT. CDR3 length equals 15 residues. The V and J ends lost 2 bases and 0 bases respectively, with 8 bases between them. As DNA, the CDR3 is TGTGCCAGCAGTTACGACAGCAATAGCAATCAGCCCCAGCATTTT. Translated: CASSYDSNSNQPQHF.

The chain joins TRBV2 to TRBJ1-2; a weak D match, TRBD1 (6 bases). There are 13 residues in the CDR3. V lost 9 bases, J lost 4 bases, and 15 bases lay in between. The V gene's germline CDR1 is SNHLY and CDR2 FYNNEI. The CDR3 sequence is CASRTGSVYGYTF. The CDR3 region has the DNA TGTGCCAGTAGAACAGGGTCGGTCTATGGCTACACCTTC.

The V and J genes are TRBV5-6 and TRBJ1-1, with TRBD1 as a possible D gene (6 bases). V shed 3 bases and J shed 11 bases, with 17 bases lying between them. Germline loops: CDR1 SGHDT, CDR2 YYEEEE. CDR3 length equals 13 residues. The CDR3: CASSYGQPQVAFF. The CDR3 bases are TGTGCCAGCAGCTACGGACAGCCCCAGGTGGCTTTCTTT.

This clone has just a few counts. This rearrangement joins TRBV6-6 to TRBJ1-5, with 9 positions matching TRBD1. CDR1 and CDR2 from the germline V gene are MNHNY and SVGAGI (reference sequence). V trimming: 5 bases; J trimming: 7 bases; junction bases outside the gene matches: 6. The CDR3 covers 14 residues. CDR3 residues: CASSPQGARQPQHF. DNA of the CDR3: TGTGCCAGCAGTCCACAGGGGGCACGGCAGCCCCAGCATTTT.

V and J are TRBV15 and TRBJ1-5, with 7 nucleotides matching TRBD1. Germline V gene lookup returns CDR1 LNHNV and CDR2 YYDKDF (reference sequence). V was pared by 7 bases and J by 6 bases, with 15 bases of the junction left unmatched. The CDR3 is 16 residues long. The CDR3 region is CATTRGDRVGGQPQHF. The CDR3 nucleotides read TGTGCCACCACCCGCGGTGACAGGGTAGGCGGTCAGCCCCAGCATTTT. The full variable domain, with the rest looked up from reference TRBV15 and TRBJ1-5, is DAMVIQNPRYQVTQFGKPVTLSCSQTLNHNVMYWYQQKSSQAPKLLFHYYDKDFNNEADTPDNFQSRRPNTSFCFLDIRSPGLGDTAMYLCATTRGDRVGGQPQHFGDGTRLSIL.

The chain employs TRBV19 and TRBJ1-2; the match to TRBD1 covers 8 bases. CDR1 and CDR2 (germline): LNHDA, SQIVND (reference sequence). After removal of 3 bases from V and 2 bases from J, the junction contained 2 bases not matched to a gene. This CDR3 comprises 14 residues. The CDR3 sequence is CASSIDRGNYGYTF. CDR3 bases: TGTGCCAGTAGTATTGACAGGGGAAACTATGGCTACACCTTC.

A note on this clone: This sample also contains other DNA sequences that code for the same CDR3. The gene calls are TRBV5-1 and TRBJ2-1, with D perhaps matching TRBD2 (5 bases). The CDR3 consists of 14 residues. V lost 0 bases to trimming and J lost 5 bases, with 9 bases between them. CDR1 is SGHRS and CDR2 is YFSETQ in the germline V gene. The CDR3 sequence is CASSLGSGNNEQFF. DNA for the CDR3: TGCGCCAGCAGCTTGGGGAGCGGCAACAATGAGCAGTTCTTC.

The chain employs TRBV27 and TRBJ2-1; TRBD2 agrees at 7 bases. Germline V gene lookup returns CDR1 MNHEY and CDR2 SMNVEV (reference sequence). This CDR3 has 16 residues. V lost 2 bases, J lost 9 bases, and 13 bases stayed unmatched. CDR3 protein: CASSLGREMRSREQFF. The CDR3 region has the DNA TGTGCCAGCAGTTTAGGGCGGGAGATGCGGTCGCGTGAGCAGTTCTTC.

The rearrangement links TRBV28 to TRBJ1-6; 10 nucleotides align to TRBD1. CDR1 is MDHEN, CDR2 SYDVKM, per germline. CDR3 length: 13 residues. Here the CDR3 DNA reads TGTGGGGCGACAGGGGGCAGGAGGTCACCCCTCCACTTT. Protein product: CGATGGRRSPLHF. Full variable domain (outside the CDR3, taken from reference TRBV28 and TRBJ1-6): DVKVTQSSRYLVKRTGEKVFLECVQDMDHENMFWYRQDPGLGLRLIYFSYDVKMKEKGDIPEGYSVSREKKERFSLILESASTNQTSMYLCGATGGRRSPLHFGNGTRLTVT.